The 2 T cell receptor beta chains in this list originate from one sample, sequenced in a study of blood T cell repertoires in COVID-19. Sequencing was performed with immunoSEQ multiplex PCR; in TCRdb, only in-frame clones are kept and a portion is missing. The data show about 430,000 clones, 70% to 90% seen once. The sample was PBMCs or T cells enriched from blood (not recorded which). The receptors here all came from a woman aged 18-30 years who had been exposed to COVID-19.

The J gene is TRBJ2-1, the V gene TRBV7-9, with D maybe TRBD2 (6 bases). The CDR3 spans 13 residues. Deletions cut 4 bases from V and 6 bases from J, with 10 bases between. Germline V gives CDR1 SEHNR, CDR2 FQNEAQ (reference sequence). This CDR3 reads CASSSSGRNEQFF. For the CDR3, the DNA is TGTGCCAGCAGCTCGAGCGGGCGCAATGAGCAGTTCTTC.

This clone has a single count. This chain links TRBV6-5 with TRBJ2-3; TRBD1 matches at 8 bases. J lost 2 bases, V lost 6 bases, and 7 bases had no gene match. The CDR3 consists of 15 residues. CDR1 is MNHEY and CDR2 is SVGAGI in the germline V gene. The CDR3 is CASRQQQGVTDTQYF. CDR3 DNA: TGTGCCAGCAGGCAACAACAGGGGGTCACAGATACGCAGTATTTT.